This T cell receptor (beta chain) emerged from a study of esophageal squamous cell carcinoma under preoperative chemotherapy. TCRdb reprocessed the PCR reads via MiXCR and lists one record per CDR3 protein. Here the sample spans about 32,000 distinct CDR3 sequences, around 50% being singletons. Remarks on this clonotype: Antigen specificity is unknown.

The time point is: after preoperative PTX-NDP chemotherapy. V was clipped by 3 bases and J by 11 bases, with 15 bases between them. This CDR3 has 13 amino acids. The study, taken as a whole, reports: After paclitaxel-nedaplatin, abundant clones were more likely to contract than amplify.

Sample acquisition took place from a patient given preoperative chemotherapy. This sequence joins TRBV12-3 or TRBV12-4 and TRBJ2-3, with D possibly matching TRBD2 (5 bases). This TCR came from a human donor with esophageal squamous cell carcinoma. The donor label of this sample is uncertain. DNA of the CDR3: TGTGCCAGCAGTTTTGGTCTTGCCGGGGAGCAGTATTTT. Translation: CASSFGLAGEQYF.